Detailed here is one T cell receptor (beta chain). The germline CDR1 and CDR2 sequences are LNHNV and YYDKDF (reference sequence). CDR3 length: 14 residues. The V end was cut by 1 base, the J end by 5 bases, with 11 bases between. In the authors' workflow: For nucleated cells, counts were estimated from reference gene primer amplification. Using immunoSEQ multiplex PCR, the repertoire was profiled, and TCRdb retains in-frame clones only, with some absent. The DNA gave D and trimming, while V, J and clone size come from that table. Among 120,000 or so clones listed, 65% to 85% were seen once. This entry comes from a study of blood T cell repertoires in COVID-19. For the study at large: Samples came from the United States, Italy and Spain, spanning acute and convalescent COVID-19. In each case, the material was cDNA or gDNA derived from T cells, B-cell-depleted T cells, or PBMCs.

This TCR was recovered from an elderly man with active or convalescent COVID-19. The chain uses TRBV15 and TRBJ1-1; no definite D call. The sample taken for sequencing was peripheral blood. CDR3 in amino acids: CATSRAGSLTEAFF. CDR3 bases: TGTGCCACCAGCAGAGCAGGTTCCCTAACTGAAGCTTTCTTT.